A selection of T cell receptor beta chains follows, all from one sample in a study of PD-1 blockade in mismatch repair-deficient tumors. Using immunoSEQ multiplex PCR, the repertoire was profiled, and TCRdb retains in-frame clones only, with some absent. The data show some 19,000 clones, roughly 87% seen once. Sequenced material: PBMCs, taken 52 weeks after starting pembrolizumab. These receptors were taken from an adult with mismatch repair-deficient cancer. Both conserved end residues are part of each CDR3. The D gene is left open where the match is weak. Where a row states a size, it is once, few, many or the class of an expanded clone; other rows omit it.

TRBV27	18	-	TRBJ1-2	-	CASSLRPDSGVISYGYTF	TGTGCCAGCAGTTTACGGCCTGACTCGGGGGTAATTAGCTATGGCTACACCTTC
TRBV7-6	16	-	TRBJ2-1	-	CASSPRGTSSYNEQFF	TGTGCCAGCAGCCCTCGGGGAACTAGCTCCTACAATGAGCAGTTCTTC
TRBV27	14	TRBD2	TRBJ2-5	-	CASSLRLAGETQYF	TGTGCCAGCAGTTTAAGACTAGCTGGAGAGACCCAGTACTTC
TRBV27	14	-	TRBJ2-3	-	CASRSGLSTDTQYF	TGTGCCAGCAGGTCAGGGCTGAGCACAGATACGCAGTATTTT
TRBV6-5	15	TRBD1	TRBJ2-1	-	CASSVLGQGINEQFF	TGTGCCAGCAGTGTCCTCGGACAGGGGATCAATGAGCAGTTCTTC
TRBV29-1	14	TRBD1	TRBJ1-2	-	CSVRQGRSSYGYTF	TGCAGCGTTCGACAGGGTAGATCTAGCTATGGCTACACCTTC
TRBV2	17	TRBD2	TRBJ2-7	few	CASSGDFGTSGFYEQYF	TGTGCCAGCAGTGGAGATTTTGGGACTAGCGGGTTCTACGAGCAGTACTTC
TRBV6-4	16	-	TRBJ2-1	-	CASRVLLREGGDEQFF	TGTGCCAGCAGGGTCCTTTTGAGGGAGGGGGGAGATGAGCAGTTCTTC
TRBV5-1	14	-	TRBJ2-1	-	CASSSQGFYNEQFF	TGCGCCAGCAGCTCACAGGGATTTTACAATGAGCAGTTCTTC
TRBV5-1	14	-	TRBJ1-1	-	CASSSEVRNTEAFF	TGCGCCAGCAGCTCCGAGGTCCGGAACACTGAAGCTTTCTTT
TRBV30	14	-	TRBJ1-4	-	CAWNGRSTNEKLFF	TGTGCCTGGAATGGCAGATCAACTAATGAAAAACTGTTTTTT
TRBV29-1	15	TRBD1	TRBJ1-2	-	CSVEDAFRDRARYTF	TGCAGCGTTGAAGACGCATTCCGGGACAGAGCTCGCTACACCTTC
TRBV11-3	15	TRBD1	TRBJ1-3	-	CASSLRGPTGNTIYF	TGTGCCAGCAGCCTCAGGGGGCCGACTGGAAACACCATATATTTT
TRBV28	14	TRBD1	TRBJ1-2	-	CASSIGTGADGYTF	TGTGCCAGCAGTATAGGGACAGGTGCCGATGGCTACACCTTC
TRBV27	17	-	TRBJ2-1	-	CASSLYRGVEPYNEQFF	TGTGCCAGCAGTTTATATAGGGGCGTTGAGCCCTACAATGAGCAGTTCTTC
TRBV6-4	16	-	TRBJ1-2	-	CASSDWGQEALYGYTF	TGTGCCAGCAGTGACTGGGGGCAGGAGGCCCTCTATGGCTACACCTTC
TRBV28	13	-	TRBJ1-2	once	CASSSNRAYGYTF	TGTGCCAGCAGCTCTAACAGGGCCTATGGCTACACCTTC
TRBV19	14	TRBD1	TRBJ1-5	-	CASSKQGSNQPQHF	TGTGCCAGTAGTAAACAGGGGAGCAATCAGCCCCAGCATTTT
TRBV7-9	13	-	TRBJ1-1	-	CASSSTLNTEAFF	TGTGCCAGCAGCTCCACTTTGAACACTGAAGCTTTCTTT
TRBV5-4	16	-	TRBJ2-3	-	CASSPDLGLSTDTQYF	TGTGCCAGCAGCCCCGACCTAGGACTGAGCACAGATACGCAGTATTTT
TRBV5-4	15	-	TRBJ2-7	-	CASSSPGSGAYEQYF	TGTGCCAGCAGCTCCCCGGGGAGCGGAGCCTACGAGCAGTACTTC
TRBV6-5	12	-	TRBJ2-7	-	CASSGVAGLRYF	TGTGCCAGCAGTGGTGTAGCCGGACTGAGGTACTTC
TRBV12-2	17	-	TRBJ2-5	-	CASRLAGTSGGGETQYF	TGTGCAAGTCGCTTAGCCGGGACTAGCGGAGGGGGAGAGACCCAGTACTTC
TRBV5-1	14	-	TRBJ2-5	-	CASSLLTVGETQYF	TGCGCCAGCAGCTTGTTAACTGTCGGAGAGACCCAGTACTTC
TRBV7-9	13	-	TRBJ2-7	-	CASSLGTEYGQYF	TGTGCCAGCAGCTTAGGGACAGAATACGGGCAGTACTTC
TRBV19	15	-	TRBJ1-6	-	CASSIDLGRTSPLHF	TGTGCCAGTAGTATAGATCTCGGGAGGACTTCACCCCTCCACTTT
TRBV6-1	17	-	TRBJ1-4	-	CASSETEPYATNEKLFF	TGTGCCAGCAGTGAGACAGAGCCATATGCAACTAATGAAAAACTGTTTTTT
TRBV25-1	15	-	TRBJ2-7	few	CASSEGELTPYEQYF	TGTGCCAGCAGTGAAGGGGAGTTAACCCCCTACGAGCAGTACTTC
TRBV2	15	TRBD1	TRBJ2-5	-	CASLSSGGGQETQYF	TGTGCCAGCCTTTCTTCAGGGGGCGGTCAAGAGACCCAGTACTTC
TRBV5-4	13	TRBD2	TRBJ2-5	-	CASSPGLEETQYF	TGTGCCAGCAGCCCGGGACTAGAAGAGACCCAGTACTTC
TRBV19	13	-	TRBJ2-5	-	CASSDQLGETQYF	TGTGCCAGTAGTGACCAGCTAGGAGAGACCCAGTACTTC
TRBV18	14	TRBD1	TRBJ2-7	-	CASSSSGQPSEQYF	TGTGCCAGCTCGTCCTCGGGACAGCCCTCCGAGCAGTACTTC
TRBV9	16	-	TRBJ2-1	-	CASSPTAGLLYNEQFF	TGTGCCAGCAGCCCAACGGCGGGACTTCTATACAATGAGCAGTTCTTC
TRBV2	16	-	TRBJ1-2	-	CASSLRSGLFNYGYTF	TGTGCCAGCAGCCTACGGTCAGGGCTATTTAACTATGGCTACACCTTC
TRBV15	15	TRBD1	TRBJ2-1	-	CATRYSGTGVNEQFF	TGTGCCACCCGATATTCCGGGACAGGGGTCAATGAGCAGTTCTTC
TRBV5-1	15	TRBD2	TRBJ2-2	-	CASSRRERNTGELFF	TGCGCCAGCAGCCGGCGGGAGAGGAACACCGGGGAGCTGTTTTTT
TRBV5-4	12	-	TRBJ2-7	few	CASSLVGSKQYF	TGTGCCAGCAGCTTGGTAGGGAGTAAGCAGTACTTC
TRBV6-1	15	TRBD1	TRBJ2-7	-	CASRITGGGIYEQYF	TGTGCCAGCAGGATAACAGGGGGCGGGATATACGAGCAGTACTTC
TRBV5-5	14	-	TRBJ2-1	-	CASSLGVPYNEQFF	TGTGCCAGCAGCTTGGGCGTCCCCTACAATGAGCAGTTCTTC
TRBV6-5	13	TRBD1	TRBJ2-5	-	CASSTGTGETQYF	TGTGCCAGCAGTACCGGGACAGGGGAGACCCAGTACTTC
TRBV4-1	16	-	TRBJ1-2	-	CASSQVRDTNLYGYTF	TGCGCCAGCAGCCAAGTCCGGGACACCAACCTCTATGGCTACACCTTC
TRBV5-1	13	-	TRBJ1-1	-	CASSAGQHTEAFF	TGCGCCAGCAGCGCCGGACAGCACACTGAAGCTTTCTTT
TRBV28	14	-	TRBJ2-7	-	CASSQLDGAYEQYF	TGTGCCAGCAGTCAACTAGATGGAGCCTACGAGCAGTACTTC
TRBV29-1	13	-	TRBJ1-5	-	CSVGVAANQPQHF	TGCAGCGTTGGGGTCGCGGCCAATCAGCCCCAGCATTTT
TRBV9	14	-	TRBJ2-7	-	CASSVDARAYEQYF	TGTGCCAGCAGCGTAGATGCCAGGGCCTACGAGCAGTACTTC
TRBV6-5	14	-	TRBJ1-2	-	CASSLRAGPYGYTF	TGTGCCAGCAGCTTGCGGGCAGGCCCTTATGGCTACACCTTC
TRBV13	17	TRBD1	TRBJ2-6	-	CASSPGQGEAGANVLTF	TGTGCCAGCAGCCCGGGACAGGGTGAGGCTGGGGCCAACGTCCTGACTTTC